This note documents a single T cell receptor (beta chain) sequence. Its specificity is not known. The ends lost 6 bases at V and 2 bases at J; junction bases unmatched: 4. This CDR3 spans 14 amino acids. Germline-derived CDR1 and CDR2 are SNHLY and FYNNEI. PCR employed 60 Vbeta and 13 Jbeta primers. The table came from immunoSEQ multiplex PCR; TCRdb's copy has only in-frame clones and leaves some out. The table records about 140,000 clones, approximately 60% of them present only once. The sample comes from a study of cytomegalovirus exposure and HLA in healthy donors. Study background: Early released data had around 79 million unique TCRs, all coming from HLA-typed donors.

Findings and caveats of the study: As a later analysis showed, several of the most significant clusters appeared to be linked to common viral pathogens. Most TCR beta V segments were productive about 90% or about 30% of the time in an earlier analysis. Later work found that TCR association rates differed between HLA loci; DRB1 had the most and HLA-C the fewest.

Sequenced: PBMCs. The chain links TRBV2 to TRBJ1-2, with TRBD1 matching over 9 bases. The TCR was taken from a human donor in good health. In nucleotides, the CDR3 is TGTGCCAGCAGGGGAGGACAGGGGAACTATGGCTACACCTTC. This sequence encodes CASRGGQGNYGYTF.